Shown below are 2 T cell receptor beta chains from a single sample sequenced in a study of T cells after yellow fever vaccination. TCRdb reprocessed the 5' RACE reads with MiXCR, giving one entry per CDR3 protein. The data hold some 26,000 distinct CDR3 sequences, with 3.4% observed a single time. The sequences come from PBMCs, either bulk or a sorted T-cell subset (CD4+, CD8+, memory, or dextramer-sorted; not recorded which), collected around 45 days after the first yellow fever vaccination. Receptors were obtained from a man aged 18 to 29 who received the YFV17D yellow fever vaccine.

This clonotype was observed many times. The gene calls are TRBV20-1 and TRBJ1-5; D unresolved. Trimming took off 0 bases at V and 1 base at J, with 13 bases between the two ends. The CDR3 extends over 16 amino acids. The germline CDR1 and CDR2 sequences are DFQATT and SNEGSKA (reference sequence). CDR3 coding DNA: TGCAGTGCTAGAGATCGGGTATTTTGGAGCAATCAGCCCCAGCATTTT. It specifies CSARDRVFWSNQPQHF.

This clonotype is categorized as medium-sized (0.01 to 0.1%). V usage is TRBV20-1 and J usage is TRBJ2-6; D possibly corresponds to TRBD1 (5 bases). The V end was cut by 5 bases, the J end by 0 bases, with 5 bases between. Germline CDR1 reads DFQATT; CDR2 reads SNEGSKA (reference sequence). The CDR3 sequence is 13 residues long. DNA for the CDR3: TGCAGTGCTGACAGCTCTGGGGCCAACGTCCTGACTTTC. Translating it yields CSADSSGANVLTF.